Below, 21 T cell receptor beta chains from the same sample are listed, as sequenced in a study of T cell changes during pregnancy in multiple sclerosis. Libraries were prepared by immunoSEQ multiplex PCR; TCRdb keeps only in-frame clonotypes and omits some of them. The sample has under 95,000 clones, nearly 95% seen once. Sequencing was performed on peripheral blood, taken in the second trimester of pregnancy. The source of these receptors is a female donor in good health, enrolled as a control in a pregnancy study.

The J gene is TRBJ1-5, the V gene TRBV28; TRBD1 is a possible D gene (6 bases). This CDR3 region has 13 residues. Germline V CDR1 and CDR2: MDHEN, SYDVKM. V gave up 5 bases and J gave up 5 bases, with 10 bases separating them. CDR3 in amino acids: CASSGQLYQPQHF. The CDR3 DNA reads TGTGCCAGCAGTGGACAGCTCTATCAGCCCCAGCATTTT.

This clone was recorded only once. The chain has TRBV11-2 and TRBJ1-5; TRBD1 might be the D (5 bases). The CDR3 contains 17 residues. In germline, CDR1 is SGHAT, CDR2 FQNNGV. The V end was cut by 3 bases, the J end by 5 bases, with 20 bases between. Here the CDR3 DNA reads TGTGCCAGCAGCTTCCCGCTGGGGCCTGCTACCCATCAGCCCCAGCATTTT. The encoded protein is CASSFPLGPATHQPQHF.

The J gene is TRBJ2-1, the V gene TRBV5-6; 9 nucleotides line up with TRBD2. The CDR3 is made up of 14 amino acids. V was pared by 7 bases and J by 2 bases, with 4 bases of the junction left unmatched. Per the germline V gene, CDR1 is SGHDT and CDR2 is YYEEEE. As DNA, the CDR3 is TGTGCCAGCGTTGAGCGGGAGGCCTACAATGAGCAGTTCTTC. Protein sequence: CASVEREAYNEQFF.

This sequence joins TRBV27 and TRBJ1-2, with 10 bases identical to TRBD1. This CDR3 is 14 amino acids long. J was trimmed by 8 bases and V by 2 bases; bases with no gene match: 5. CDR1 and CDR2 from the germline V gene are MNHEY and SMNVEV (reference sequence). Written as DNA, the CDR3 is TGTGCCAGCAGTTTAAGAGGGACAGGGGACGGCTACACCTTC. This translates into CASSLRGTGDGYTF.

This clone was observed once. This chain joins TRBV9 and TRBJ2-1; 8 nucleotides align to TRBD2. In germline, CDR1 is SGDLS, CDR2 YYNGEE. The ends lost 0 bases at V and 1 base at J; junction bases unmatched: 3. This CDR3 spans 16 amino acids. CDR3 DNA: TGTGCCAGCAGCGTAGCTGGACTAGCATCCTACAATGAGCAGTTCTTC. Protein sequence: CASSVAGLASYNEQFF.

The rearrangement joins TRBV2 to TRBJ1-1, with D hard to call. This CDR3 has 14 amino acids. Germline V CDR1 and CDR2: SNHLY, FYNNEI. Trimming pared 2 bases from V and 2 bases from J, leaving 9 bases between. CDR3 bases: TGTGCCAGCAGTGAAATGGGCAGTAACACTGAAGCTTTCTTT. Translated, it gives CASSEMGSNTEAFF.

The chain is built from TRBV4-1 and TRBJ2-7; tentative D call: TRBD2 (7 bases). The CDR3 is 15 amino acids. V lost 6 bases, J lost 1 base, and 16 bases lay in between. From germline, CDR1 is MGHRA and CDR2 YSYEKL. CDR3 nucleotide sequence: TGCGCCAGCAGTCGGGAGGACAGTGCGTCCTACGAGCAGTACTTC. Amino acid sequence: CASSREDSASYEQYF.

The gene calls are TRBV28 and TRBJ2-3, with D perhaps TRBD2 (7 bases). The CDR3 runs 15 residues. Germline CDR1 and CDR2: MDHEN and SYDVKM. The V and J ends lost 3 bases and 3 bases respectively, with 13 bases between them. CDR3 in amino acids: CASSLEGEGTDTQYF. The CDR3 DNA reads TGTGCCAGCAGTTTGGAGGGGGAGGGAACAGATACGCAGTATTTT.

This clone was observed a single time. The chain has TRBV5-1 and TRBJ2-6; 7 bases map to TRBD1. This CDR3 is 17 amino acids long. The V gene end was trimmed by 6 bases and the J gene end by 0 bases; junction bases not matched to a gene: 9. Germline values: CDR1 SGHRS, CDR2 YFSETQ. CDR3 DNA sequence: TGCGCCAGCACCATGGTGGCAGGGGGCTCTGGGGCCAACGTCCTGACTTTC. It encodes CASTMVAGGSGANVLTF.

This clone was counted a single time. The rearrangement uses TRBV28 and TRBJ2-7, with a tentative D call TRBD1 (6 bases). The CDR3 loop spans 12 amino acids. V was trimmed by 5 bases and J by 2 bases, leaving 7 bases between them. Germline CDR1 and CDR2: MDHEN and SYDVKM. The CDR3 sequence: CASSDRPYEQYF. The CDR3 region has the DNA TGTGCCAGCAGTGACAGGCCCTACGAGCAGTACTTC.

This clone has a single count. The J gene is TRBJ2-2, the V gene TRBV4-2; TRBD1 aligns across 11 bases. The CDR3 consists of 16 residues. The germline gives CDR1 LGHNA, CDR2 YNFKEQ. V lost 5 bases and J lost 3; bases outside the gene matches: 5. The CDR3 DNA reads TGTGCCAGCAGCGAAAGGACAGGGGGCGACACCGGGGAGCTGTTTTTT. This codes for CASSERTGGDTGELFF.

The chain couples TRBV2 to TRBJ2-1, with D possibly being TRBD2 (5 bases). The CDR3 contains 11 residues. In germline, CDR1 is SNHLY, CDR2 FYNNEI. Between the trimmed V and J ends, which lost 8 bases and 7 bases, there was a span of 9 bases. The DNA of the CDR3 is TGTGCCAGCGAGAGGGAAAATGAGCAGTTCTTC. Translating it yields CASERENEQFF.

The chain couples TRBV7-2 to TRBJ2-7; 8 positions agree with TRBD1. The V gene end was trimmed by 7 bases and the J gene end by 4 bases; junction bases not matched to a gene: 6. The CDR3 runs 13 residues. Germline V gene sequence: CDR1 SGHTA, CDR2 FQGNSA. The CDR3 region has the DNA TGTGCCAGCACCACGGGGACAGGATACGAGCAGTACTTC. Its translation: CASTTGTGYEQYF. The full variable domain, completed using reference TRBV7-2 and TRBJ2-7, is GAGVSQSPSNKVTEKGKDVELRCDPISGHTALYWYRQSLGQGLEFLIYFQGNSAPDKSGLPSDRFSAERTGGSVSTLTIQRTQQEDSAVYLCASTTGTGYEQYFGPGTRLTVT.

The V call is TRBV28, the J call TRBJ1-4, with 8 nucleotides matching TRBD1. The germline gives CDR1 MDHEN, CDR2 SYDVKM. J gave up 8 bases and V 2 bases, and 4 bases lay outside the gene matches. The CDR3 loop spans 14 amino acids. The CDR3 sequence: CASSLGQGGEKLFF. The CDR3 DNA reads TGTGCCAGCAGTTTAGGACAGGGAGGGGAAAAACTGTTTTTT.

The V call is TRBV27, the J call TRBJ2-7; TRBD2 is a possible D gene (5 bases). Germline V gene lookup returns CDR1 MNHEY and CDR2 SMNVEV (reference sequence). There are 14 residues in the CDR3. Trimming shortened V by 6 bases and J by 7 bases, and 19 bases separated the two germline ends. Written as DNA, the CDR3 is TGTGCCAGCAGACTCTTGGGCGGACCGGGGGAGCAGTACTTC. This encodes CASRLLGGPGEQYF.

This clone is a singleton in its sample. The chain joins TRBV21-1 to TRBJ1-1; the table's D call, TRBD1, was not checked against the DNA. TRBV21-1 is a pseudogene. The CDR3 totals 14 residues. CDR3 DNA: TGTGCCAGCAGCCTCGGGACAGGGAACACTGAAGCTTTCTTT. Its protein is CASSLGTGNTEAFF.

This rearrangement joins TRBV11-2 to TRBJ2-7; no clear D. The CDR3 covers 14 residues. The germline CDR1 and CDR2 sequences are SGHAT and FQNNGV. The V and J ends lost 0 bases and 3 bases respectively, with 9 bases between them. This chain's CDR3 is CASSLEFGLYEQYF. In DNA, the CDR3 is TGTGCCAGCAGCTTAGAATTTGGGCTCTACGAGCAGTACTTC.

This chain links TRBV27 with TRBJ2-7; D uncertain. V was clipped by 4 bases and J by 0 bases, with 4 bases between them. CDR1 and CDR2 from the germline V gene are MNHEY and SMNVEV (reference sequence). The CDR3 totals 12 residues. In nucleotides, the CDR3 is TGTGCCAGCAGTTCCAGCTCCTACGAGCAGTACTTC. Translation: CASSSSSYEQYF.

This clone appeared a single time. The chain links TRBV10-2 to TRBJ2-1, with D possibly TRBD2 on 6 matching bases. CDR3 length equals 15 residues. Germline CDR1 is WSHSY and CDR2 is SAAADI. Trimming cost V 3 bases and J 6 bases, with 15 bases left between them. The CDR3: CASSDVGLRFNEQFF. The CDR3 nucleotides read TGCGCCAGCAGTGACGTTGGACTAAGATTCAATGAGCAGTTCTTC.

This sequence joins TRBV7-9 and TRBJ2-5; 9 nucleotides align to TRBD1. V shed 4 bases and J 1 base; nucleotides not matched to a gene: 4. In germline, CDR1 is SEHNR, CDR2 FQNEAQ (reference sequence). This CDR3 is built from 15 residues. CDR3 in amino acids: CASSSPGQGQETQYF. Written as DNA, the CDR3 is TGTGCCAGCAGCTCCCCGGGACAGGGCCAAGAGACCCAGTACTTC.

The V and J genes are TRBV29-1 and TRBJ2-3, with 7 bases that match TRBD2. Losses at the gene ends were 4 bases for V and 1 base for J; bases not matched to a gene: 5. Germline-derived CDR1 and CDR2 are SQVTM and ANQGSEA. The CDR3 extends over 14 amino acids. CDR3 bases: TGCAGCGTTGTTCAGCTAGCGGGCACAGATACGCAGTATTTT. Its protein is CSVVQLAGTDTQYF.